A single sample is the source of the 21 T cell receptor beta chains below, sequenced in a study of human T cells and chemical hapten exposure. As to time point: patch test 2, 6 weeks after DPC sensitization. Documented treatment: therapeutic diphenylcyclopropenone sensitization with weekly scalp DPC. One entry per CDR3 protein results from TCRdb running MiXCR on the RACE reads. The sample includes about 80,000 distinct CDR3 sequences, 10% seen only once; the top ten take about 2.5%. The specimen was whole blood, collected in connection with sensitization to the hapten diphenylcyclopropenone (DPC). These receptors were collected from a woman in her 30s with alopecia areata. Some clones in this sample may be carry-over from other donors' samples.

At least ten counts were recorded for this clonotype. V is TRBV5-5 and J is TRBJ1-6, with 10 bases that match TRBD1. The CDR3 consists of 13 residues. Germline V gives CDR1 SGHKS, CDR2 YYEKEE (reference sequence). V lost 7 bases to trimming and J lost 9 bases; unmatched junction nucleotides: 4. As DNA, the CDR3 is TGTGCCAGCCAAGGACAGGGGGGTTCACCCCTCCACTTT. This translates into CASQGQGGSPLHF. Full variable domain (rest looked up from reference TRBV5-5 and TRBJ1-6): DAGVTQSPTHLIKTRGQQVTLRCSPISGHKSVSWYQQVLGQGPQFIFQYYEKEERGRGNFPDRFSARQFPNYSSELNVNALLLGDSALYLCASQGQGGSPLHFGNGTRLTVT.

This clonotype appeared many times. The V and J genes are TRBV14 and TRBJ2-7; D is perhaps TRBD1 or TRBD2 (6 bases each). The CDR3 is 15 residues long. CDR1 and CDR2 from the germline V gene are SGHDN and FVKESK. V lost 1 base and J 5 bases, leaving 15 bases between the germline ends. This CDR3 reads CASSQVTGGGDEQYF. The CDR3 nucleotides read TGTGCCAGCAGCCAAGTAACCGGGGGCGGCGACGAGCAGTACTTC. Based on the CDR3 plus reference TRBV14 and TRBJ2-7, the full variable domain is EAGVTQFPSHSVIEKGQTVTLRCDPISGHDNLYWYRRVMGKEIKFLLHFVKESKQDESGMPNNRFLAERTGGTYSTLKVQPAELEDSGVYFCASSQVTGGGDEQYFGPGTRLTVT.

The chain uses TRBV3-1 and TRBJ2-7; D gene unclear. The V end lost 0 bases, the J end lost 6 bases, and 18 bases lay between the germline ends. Germline CDR1 is LGHDT and CDR2 is YNNKEL (reference sequence). The CDR3 is 16 residues long. The CDR3 spells CASSQESFAFLSEQYF. CDR3 bases: TGTGCCAGCAGCCAAGAATCATTCGCTTTCCTCTCCGAGCAGTACTTC.

This clonotype was detected ten times or more. The gene calls are TRBV4-3 and TRBJ1-6, with a tentative D call TRBD1 (5 bases). The length of the CDR3 is 17 residues. V gave up 1 base and J gave up 7 bases, with 17 bases separating them. From germline, CDR1 is LGHNA and CDR2 YSLEER. The CDR3 coding sequence is TGCGCCAGCAGCCAAGCGGTAACGGGGGGATCAAATTCACCCCTCCACTTT. It specifies CASSQAVTGGSNSPLHF.

This clonotype appeared many times. The CDR3 region has the DNA TGCGCCAGCAGCTTGGCCTGGCAGGGGGCGGTGGATACGCAGTATTTT. Protein sequence: CASSLAWQGAVDTQYF. The chain is built from TRBV5-1 and TRBJ2-3; 8 bases are a match to TRBD1. Germline loops: CDR1 SGHRS, CDR2 YFSETQ. The J segment lost 6 bases and the V segment lost 0 bases, leaving 9 bases of the junction unmatched. CDR3 length: 16 amino acids.

This clonotype has more than one count but fewer than ten. The chain uses TRBV2 and TRBJ1-1; 8 bases align to TRBD1. V was clipped by 6 bases and J by 3 bases; unmatched bases: 6. Germline V CDR1 and CDR2: SNHLY, FYNNEI. The CDR3 extends over 14 amino acids. The CDR3 is CASRLGTGDTEAFF. The CDR3 bases are TGTGCCAGCAGATTAGGGACAGGTGACACTGAAGCTTTCTTT.

This clonotype was seen many times. The V call is TRBV7-8, the J call TRBJ2-7; possibly TRBD1 or TRBD2 for D (5 bases each). The CDR3 is 15 amino acids. CDR1 SGHVS and CDR2 FQNEAQ come from the germline V gene. Trimming cost V 7 bases and J 2 bases, with 18 bases left between them. CDR3 region: CASTGVGRAAYEQYF. The CDR3 DNA follows: TGTGCCAGCACCGGGGTCGGCAGGGCAGCCTACGAGCAGTACTTC.

The chain recombines TRBV12-3 or TRBV12-4 with TRBJ2-3; no definite D call. The CDR3 spans 12 residues. Trimming pared 7 bases from V and 1 base from J, leaving 6 bases between. CDR3 bases: TGTGCCAGCAACTTCGGCACAGATACGCAGTATTTT. Translation: CASNFGTDTQYF.

This clonotype occurred many times. The genes are TRBV10-1 and TRBJ2-2; D perhaps matches TRBD1 (5 bases). The CDR3 is made up of 15 amino acids. V shed 3 bases and J shed 2 bases, with 10 bases lying between them. Per the germline V gene, CDR1 is WNHNN and CDR2 is SYGVQD (reference sequence). The CDR3 sequence: CASSDRVTNTGELFF. The CDR3 bases are TGCGCCAGCAGTGACAGGGTAACAAACACCGGGGAGCTGTTTTTT.

The gene calls are TRBV20-1 and TRBJ2-3, with 8 bases lining up with TRBD2. J lost 4 bases, V lost 6 bases, and 12 bases had no gene match. The length of the CDR3 is 15 residues. Germline V gene lookup returns CDR1 DFQATT and CDR2 SNEGSKA (reference sequence). CDR3 loop: CSAPRSSGGSDTQYF. CDR3 DNA sequence: TGCAGTGCCCCCCGTTCCAGCGGGGGCTCAGATACGCAGTATTTT.

This clonotype has ten or more counts. This chain joins TRBV6-5 and TRBJ2-3; D gene uncertain. Germline V gives CDR1 MNHEY, CDR2 SVGAGI. There are 14 residues in the CDR3. V was trimmed by 6 bases and J by 3 bases, leaving 13 bases between them. CDR3 sequence: CASRFQVTTDTQYF. The CDR3 nucleotides are TGTGCCAGCAGGTTCCAAGTTACGACAGATACGCAGTATTTT.

This clonotype was observed many times. V usage is TRBV18 and J usage is TRBJ1-1, with 7 bases matching TRBD1. V dropped 3 bases and J dropped 3; count of bases not matched to a gene: 10. CDR1 KGHSH and CDR2 LQKENI come from the germline V gene. There are 16 residues in the CDR3. This chain's CDR3 is CASSPRQGGRDTEAFF. CDR3 DNA: TGTGCCAGCTCACCCCGACAGGGAGGTAGGGACACTGAAGCTTTCTTT.

This clonotype was recorded many times. The rearrangement uses TRBV12-3 or TRBV12-4 and TRBJ2-1; D is unresolved. The CDR3 has 11 residues. Trimming took 6 bases from V and 16 from J, leaving 16 bases between them. DNA of the CDR3: TGTGCCAGCAGGGTATCCCACGGAGAATTCTTC. Translated: CASRVSHGEFF.

The sample holds a few counts of this clonotype. The rearrangement links TRBV21-1 to TRBJ2-3; TRBD1, the table's D call, lacks a check against the DNA. TRBV21-1 is recorded as a pseudogene. This CDR3 spans 20 amino acids. The CDR3 region is CASSPPGKPPKRRDRDTQYF. CDR3 bases: TGTGCCAGCAGTCCCCCTGGGAAGCCCCCGAAGCGGCGTGATAGGGATACGCAGTATTTT.

This clonotype came up many times. The gene calls are TRBV7-2 and TRBJ2-1, with 11 bases identical to TRBD2. Looked up from germline, CDR1 is SGHTA and CDR2 is FQGNSA. This CDR3 spans 16 amino acids. V dropped 5 bases and J dropped 9; count of bases not matched to a gene: 12. The CDR3 nucleotides are TGTGCCAGCAGCCCTACCTTAGCGGGAGGGCGCAGTGAGCAGTTCTTC. The encoded protein is CASSPTLAGGRSEQFF.

The chain couples TRBV6-4 to TRBJ2-3; 7 bases map to TRBD2. V dropped 4 bases and J dropped 8; count of bases not matched to a gene: 9. In germline, CDR1 is MRHNA, CDR2 SNTAGT. The CDR3 contains 14 residues. DNA of the CDR3: TGTGCCAGCAGTGTAGCTAGCGGCCAAGGTACGCAGTATTTT. It is translated as CASSVASGQGTQYF.

The rearrangement links TRBV28 to TRBJ1-1; D is undetermined. V was trimmed by 6 bases and J by 0 bases, leaving 8 bases between them. The CDR3 extends over 13 amino acids. Germline V gene data show CDR1 as MDHEN and CDR2 as SYDVKM. The CDR3 nucleotides read TGTGCCAGCAGCTGGAGCCTGAACACTGAAGCTTTCTTT. Protein sequence: CASSWSLNTEAFF.

The table lists this clonotype with many counts. The chain joins TRBV18 to TRBJ2-7, with D possibly matching TRBD1 (5 bases). The CDR3 totals 16 residues. Germline lookup yields CDR1 KGHSH and CDR2 LQKENI. V was shortened by 2 bases and J by 3 bases, with 17 bases between the two germline ends. The CDR3 region has the DNA TGTGCCAGCTCACCAGACGTATGGGGCGCCAACTACGAGCAGTACTTC. It specifies CASSPDVWGANYEQYF.

This clonotype has ten or more counts. The chain carries TRBV5-6 and TRBJ1-5; no clear D gene. The germline V gene encodes CDR1 SGHDT and CDR2 YYEEEE. The V end lost 1 base, the J end lost 2 bases, and 13 bases lay between the germline ends. This CDR3 has 16 amino acids. The CDR3 here is CASSLRAGGGNQPQHF. The CDR3 DNA follows: TGTGCCAGCAGCTTGAGGGCTGGTGGGGGCAATCAGCCCCAGCATTTT.

The chain recombines TRBV5-1 with TRBJ2-1; D is uncertain. This CDR3 is 13 amino acids long. V was clipped by 0 bases and J by 7 bases, with 8 bases between them. Germline CDR1 is SGHRS and CDR2 is YFSETQ. The CDR3 nucleotides read TGCGCCAGCAGCTTGGGGACCGTGAATGAGCAGTTCTTC. Its translation: CASSLGTVNEQFF.

This clonotype was recorded a few times. This chain connects TRBV12-3 or TRBV12-4 to TRBJ2-3; D perhaps matches TRBD2 (5 bases). CDR3 length equals 17 residues. V lost 5 bases and J 3 bases, leaving 21 bases between the germline ends. CDR3 loop: CASSPSARGFGTDTQYF. The CDR3 DNA reads as TGTGCCAGCAGTCCCTCGGCACGGGGATTCGGGACAGATACGCAGTATTTT.